This T cell receptor (beta chain) comes out of a study of shared clonotypes between healthy human individuals. Germline V CDR1 and CDR2: SGHKS, YYEKEE (reference sequence). The CDR3 covers 17 residues. V shed 4 bases and J shed 7 bases, with 23 bases lying between them. Clones were read by immunoSEQ multiplex PCR, and TCRdb kept only the in-frame ones, dropping some. The table has under 650,000 clones, almost 97% seen once; the top ten hold 0.06%. This clone was observed a single time. The sequence came from a woman aged 25 to 39 in good health. Sequences were obtained from naive CD4+ T cells sorted from blood. Subset indicated: CD45RA+ positively selected. V usage is TRBV5-5 and J usage is TRBJ2-2; D might be TRBD1 (6 bases). Here the CDR3 DNA reads TGTGCCAGCAGCCCCACACCCGGACAGCCCACGAGCGGGGAGCTGTTTTTT. Its protein product is CASSPTPGQPTSGELFF.